The clone carrying this T cell receptor (beta chain) was observed a handful of times. Then a second PCR, running about 6 to 11 cycles, was carried out with a sample-barcoded 5' primer and a J-beta primer mix. One entry per CDR3 protein results from TCRdb running MiXCR on the 5' RACE reads. The sample lists more than 750,000 distinct CDR3 sequences, about 29% occurring once. V was clipped by 2 bases and J by 7 bases, with 21 bases between them. The germline gives CDR1 SGHDT, CDR2 YYEEEE. The CDR3 contains 16 residues. This specimen comes from a study of blood T cells in healthy people across ages. The sample also formed part of further work on T cells of mothers and their children.

This chain connects TRBV5-6 to TRBJ1-2; no clear D gene. This TCR came from a woman aged 40 to 49 in good health. The source material was blood. CDR3 coding DNA: TGTGCCAGCAGCTTTGATCCCTCGTACCTCAAGATTGGCTACACCTTC. Translated, it gives CASSFDPSYLKIGYTF.